The clone carrying this TCR beta chain was recorded a few times. Patients all relapsed after autologous stem cell transplantation, and there was variation in brentuximab vedotin exposure. The source of the sample is a study of PD-1 blockade in classical Hodgkin lymphoma. TCRdb's table, derived via immunoSEQ multiplex PCR, lists solely in-frame clones and lacks some. The sample shows some 39,000 clones, about nine tenths of them seen only once. The V segment lost 1 base and the J segment 7 bases; nucleotides outside the gene matches: 3. Germline loops: CDR1 SGHVS, CDR2 FNYEAQ. The CDR3 is made up of 14 amino acids.

This receptor was identified in a human donor with classical Hodgkin lymphoma. The sequencing used peripheral blood mononuclear cells (PBMCs), collected at baseline. The chain employs TRBV7-6 and TRBJ2-2; TRBD1 matches 7 bases. This CDR3 is CASSLDRGGGELFF. The CDR3 coding sequence is TGTGCCAGCAGCTTAGACAGGGGCGGCGGGGAGCTGTTTTTT.